This TCR beta chain emerged from a study of T cell repertoires in cytomegalovirus infection (dated by TCRdb to about 2019). As for the study more broadly: Donor HLA type was relevant to the analysis, as public TCR beta signatures indicated carriage of CMV infection together with the matching HLA type.

The study at large found these results: The ex vivo response was dominated by HLA-C-restricted CMV-specific TCR beta clonotypes, which also provided the single most frequent clonotype in two of eight donors. In both this cohort and an independent roughly 350-donor cohort, the cumulative frequency of public TCR beta family members distinguished carriers of CMV infection plus the relevant HLA type.

This clonotype was detected only a few times. No antigen is known for it. Per-nucleotide qualities are absent, and no much larger clonotype sits a single base away. Instrument on record: Illumina HiSeq 1500. The public sequencing data were trimmed at Q25 with fastp and processed into clonotypes with MiXCR by TCRdb, which kept only in-frame beta chains. One record per CDR3 amino acid sequence lists the most common genes and DNA. This sample holds 150,000 to 200,000 distinct CDR3 sequences; 15% to 20% were observed only once. Over 15% of the sample is in the top ten clones. Sequenced: CD8+ T cells from PBMCs. This TCR derives from a human donor in good health (CMV status not recorded). Some clones in this sample may be carry-over from other donors' samples.

The CDR3 sequence is CASSKRDTPSWDEQYF. The nucleotides are TGTGCCAGCAGTAAAAGGGACACCCCCTCCTGGGACGAGCAGTACTTC. The receptor chain draws on TRBV6-6 and TRBJ2-7, with TRBD1 perhaps the D gene, on 6 matching bases. At the junction V is shortened by 5 bases and J by 5 bases, with 22 bases in between. The CDR3 measures 16 amino acids from cysteine to phenylalanine. Here the CDR3 DNA is all that survives: 48 bases in frame from base 1. Looking up the germline V gene (reference sequence) yields CDR1 MNHNY and CDR2 SVGAGI.